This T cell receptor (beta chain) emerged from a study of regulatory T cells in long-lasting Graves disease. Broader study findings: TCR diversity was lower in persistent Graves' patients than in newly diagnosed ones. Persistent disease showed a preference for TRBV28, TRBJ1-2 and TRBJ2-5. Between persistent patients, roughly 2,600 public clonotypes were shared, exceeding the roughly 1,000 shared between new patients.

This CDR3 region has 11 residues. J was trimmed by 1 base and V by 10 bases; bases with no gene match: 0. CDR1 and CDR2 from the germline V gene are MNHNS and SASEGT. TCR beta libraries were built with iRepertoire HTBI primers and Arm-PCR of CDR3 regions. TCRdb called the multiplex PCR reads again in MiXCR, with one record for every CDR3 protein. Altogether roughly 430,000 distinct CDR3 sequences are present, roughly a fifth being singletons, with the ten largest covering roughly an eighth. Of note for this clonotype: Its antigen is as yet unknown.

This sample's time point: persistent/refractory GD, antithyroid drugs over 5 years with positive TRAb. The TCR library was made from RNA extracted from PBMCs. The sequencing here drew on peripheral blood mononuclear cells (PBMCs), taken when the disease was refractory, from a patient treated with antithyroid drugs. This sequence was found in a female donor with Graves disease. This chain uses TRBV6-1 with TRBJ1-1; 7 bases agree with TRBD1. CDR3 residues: CANRGNTEAFF. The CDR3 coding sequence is TGTGCCAACAGGGGGAACACTGAAGCTTTCTTT.